The source of this T cell receptor beta chain is a study of T cells expressing NK-cell markers. Study-wide context: Investigators obtained TCR beta repertoires from sorted CD3+CD56+NKG2C+, CD3+CD56+NKG2C- and CD3+CD56-NKG2C+ T cells. One of the eight sequenced donors was seronegative, whereas the other seven were HCMV-seropositive. Whole-study results and caveats: These clonotypes additionally ranked first within the CD3+CD56-NKG2C+ fraction of several donors.

Scientists made TCR beta cDNA using 5'RACE template switching with UMIs. Reanalyzing the 5' RACE reads, TCRdb keeps one entry per CDR3 protein, without DNA. This sample contains 250,000 to 300,000 distinct CDR3 sequences. This CDR3 has 15 amino acids. Germline CDR1 ENHRY, CDR2 SYGVKD. A note on this clonotype: No antigen is known for it.

The sequenced sample was blood T cells: a sorted CD56 or NKG2C T cell subset, CD4+ or CD8+ T cells, or bulk PBMC T cells (not recorded which). The clonotype comes from a man aged 18 to 35 in good health. V is TRBV10-3 and J is TRBJ2-1; TCRdb outputs TRBD2, but without DNA this stays unchecked. The CDR3 protein is CAISGTSGRGNEQFF.